Below are 8 T cell receptor beta chains sequenced from a single sample in a study of T cells in Graves' hyperthyroidism and ophthalmopathy. Template material for amplifying TCR beta CDR3 regions consisted of RNA transcripts. The primer set for the first-round RT-PCR of the TCR CDR3 was HTBI. TCRdb reprocessed the multiplex PCR reads via MiXCR and lists one record per CDR3 protein. Found here are about 340,000 distinct CDR3 sequences, around a fifth of them singletons; the top ten hold less than 65%. Sequenced material: blood. The receptor set was obtained from a woman aged 45-65 years with Graves' hyperthyroidism.

Note on this clonotype: Since a much larger clone is just one base distant, this may be a read error. This chain links TRBV6-2 or TRBV6-3 with TRBJ2-7; the D is unclear. Germline values: CDR1 MNHEY, CDR2 SVGEGT. V dropped 8 bases and J dropped 5 bases, with 10 bases sitting between them. The CDR3 is made up of 11 amino acids. The CDR3 here is CASRDPNEQYF. The DNA for the CDR3 is TGTGCCAGCCGCGACCCGAACGAGCAGTACTTC.

There are many counts of this clonotype. The chain combines TRBV11-2 with TRBJ2-2, with D perhaps TRBD1 (5 bases). CDR3 size: 15 residues. Trimming removed 1 base at V and 5 bases at J, with 11 bases between. Looked up from germline, CDR1 is SGHAT and CDR2 is FQNNGV. The CDR3 sequence is CASSLGTGRTGELFF. CDR3 nucleotide sequence: TGTGCCAGCAGCTTAGGCACAGGCCGGACCGGGGAGCTGTTTTTT.

The rearrangement links TRBV6-1 to TRBJ2-1, with unresolved D. Trimming took 5 bases from V and 6 from J, leaving 20 bases between them. This CDR3 comprises 16 residues. The germline gives CDR1 MNHNS, CDR2 SASEGT. CDR3 region: CASSPISLLEANEQFF. The CDR3 DNA reads TGTGCCAGCAGTCCGATTAGCCTTCTCGAGGCCAATGAGCAGTTCTTC.

Many counts were recorded for this clonotype. This chain uses TRBV2 with TRBJ1-5; perhaps TRBD1 as D (5 bases). In germline, CDR1 is SNHLY, CDR2 FYNNEI. The CDR3 spans 14 residues. V lost 0 bases and J lost 5, with 8 bases in between. CDR3 amino acids: CASSEAQAYQPQHF. DNA of the CDR3: TGTGCCAGCAGTGAAGCACAGGCTTATCAGCCCCAGCATTTT.

The CDR3 sequence is CAITRDIVGTDTQYF. The CDR3 DNA follows: TGTGCCATCACACGGGACATCGTTGGAACAGATACGCAGTATTTT. V is TRBV10-3 and J is TRBJ2-3, with D tentatively TRBD1 (6 bases). V shed 7 bases and J shed 3 bases, with 17 bases lying between them. Germline CDR1 reads ENHRY; CDR2 reads SYGVKD. The CDR3 totals 15 residues.

This chain uses TRBV6-2 or TRBV6-3 with TRBJ2-3; the match to TRBD2 covers 10 bases. Germline CDR1 is MNHEY and CDR2 is SVGEGT. The CDR3 is made up of 15 amino acids. With 4 bases clipped from V and 4 bases from J, the junction kept 5 bases outside the gene matches. The CDR3 nucleotides read TGTGCCAGCAGTTTCGGACTAGCGGTACCAGATACGCAGTATTTT. Amino acid sequence: CASSFGLAVPDTQYF.

The chain joins TRBV30 to TRBJ2-1; 10 bases are shared with TRBD1. Trimming cost V 0 bases and J 6 bases; bases outside gene matches: 2. CDR3 length equals 14 residues. Germline lookup yields CDR1 GTSNPN and CDR2 SVGIG (reference sequence). The DNA of the CDR3 is TGTGCCTGGAGTGTCGGGACAGGGGCCAATGAGCAGTTCTTC. It specifies CAWSVGTGANEQFF.

The CDR3: CSVTGTQNGYTF. The CDR3, as DNA: TGCAGCGTTACCGGGACACAAAATGGCTACACCTTC. The V and J genes are TRBV29-1 and TRBJ1-2; TRBD1 might be the D (6 bases). V shed 5 bases and J shed 6 bases, with 13 bases lying between them. Germline lookup yields CDR1 SQVTM and CDR2 ANQGSEA. The CDR3 spans 12 residues.